These 27 T cell receptor beta chains originate from one sample sequenced in a study of cytotoxic CD8 clonotypes in ibrutinib-treated CLL. Clones were read by immunoSEQ multiplex PCR, and TCRdb kept only the in-frame ones, dropping some. The data contain about 68,000 clones, 65% to 85% of them singletons. The sample in question was PBMCs, obtained at disease progression, from a patient treated with ibrutinib. The receptor source for this set is a human donor with chronic lymphocytic leukemia.

The chain links TRBV29-1 to TRBJ2-3; TRBD1 is a possible D gene (5 bases). CDR1 SQVTM and CDR2 ANQGSEA come from the germline V gene. The CDR3 is made up of 12 amino acids. Deletions cut 7 bases from V and 4 bases from J, with 12 bases between. The CDR3 DNA sequence: TGCAGCGCCGACAGACAATCAGATACGCAGTATTTT. Its protein is CSADRQSDTQYF.

The V and J genes are TRBV7-8 and TRBJ2-3; a possible D gene is TRBD1 (6 bases). V was shortened by 5 bases and J by 6 bases, with 12 bases between the two germline ends. The CDR3 sequence is 13 residues long. Germline V lookup: CDR1 SGHVS, CDR2 FQNEAQ. CDR3 region: CASSPQGRDTQYF. The DNA of the CDR3 is TGTGCCAGCAGCCCCCAGGGGCGGGATACGCAGTATTTT. The full variable domain, in which reference TRBV7-8 and TRBJ2-3 provide the parts outside the CDR3, is GAGVSQSPRYKVAKRGQDVALRCDPISGHVSLFWYQQALGQGPEFLTYFQNEAQLDKSGLPSDRFFAERPEGSVSTLKIQRTQQEDSAVYLCASSPQGRDTQYFGPGTRLTVL.

This chain links TRBV14 with TRBJ2-1; 11 bases match TRBD2. The junction had 1 base not matched to a gene; V was cut back by 1 base and J by 2 bases. The germline CDR1 and CDR2 sequences are SGHDN and FVKESK. The CDR3 spans 16 residues. CDR3 nucleotide sequence: TGTGCCAGCAGCCAAGGGGGACTAGCGGCCTACAATGAGCAGTTCTTC. Its protein is CASSQGGLAAYNEQFF.

The chain recombines TRBV19 with TRBJ1-1, with D possibly being TRBD1 (6 bases). Trimming took 4 bases from V and 4 from J, leaving 10 bases between them. The CDR3 runs 13 residues. Germline lookup yields CDR1 LNHDA and CDR2 SQIVND (reference sequence). CDR3: CASSTGAFTEAFF. DNA of the CDR3: TGTGCCAGTAGTACAGGGGCGTTCACTGAAGCTTTCTTT.

This clone appeared a few times. The chain combines TRBV19 with TRBJ1-5; the match to TRBD1 covers 8 bases. The germline gives CDR1 LNHDA, CDR2 SQIVND (reference sequence). The CDR3 extends over 14 amino acids. V dropped 6 bases and J dropped 3; count of bases not matched to a gene: 4. CDR3 amino acids: CASSMDRVNQPQHF. The CDR3 DNA reads TGTGCCAGTAGCATGGACAGGGTCAATCAGCCCCAGCATTTT.

This chain connects TRBV2 to TRBJ2-3; 15 nucleotides agree with TRBD2. J lost 10 bases, V lost 9 bases, and 5 bases had no gene match. The CDR3 extends over 13 amino acids. Germline loops: CDR1 SNHLY, CDR2 FYNNEI. CDR3 sequence reads: CASGTSGGNAQYF. CDR3 nucleotide sequence: TGTGCCAGTGGGACTAGCGGGGGGAATGCGCAGTATTTT. The full variable domain, in which reference TRBV2 and TRBJ2-3 provide the parts outside the CDR3, is EPEVTQTPSHQVTQMGQEVILRCVPISNHLYFYWYRQILGQKVEFLVSFYNNEISEKSEIFDDQFSVERPDGSNFTLKIRSTKLEDSAMYFCASGTSGGNAQYFGPGTRLTVL.

The chain has TRBV28 and TRBJ2-7, with 9 bases matching TRBD1. CDR3 length: 15 amino acids. CDR1 and CDR2 (germline): MDHEN, SYDVKM. J lost 0 bases, V lost 6 bases, and 6 bases had no gene match. As DNA, the CDR3 is TGTGCCAGCAGGATACAGGGGGCCGGCTCCTACGAGCAGTACTTC. This encodes CASRIQGAGSYEQYF.

The chain uses TRBV11-3 and TRBJ1-1; no clear D gene. The V and J ends lost 1 base and 0 bases respectively, with 6 bases between them. CDR3 length equals 14 residues. Germline V gives CDR1 SGHNT, CDR2 YENEEA. The CDR3, as DNA: TGTGCCAGCAGCTTAGGGGGTTTGAACACTGAAGCTTTCTTT. Protein: CASSLGGLNTEAFF.

The chain combines TRBV18 with TRBJ1-1; 10 bases are shared with TRBD1. CDR1 is KGHSH and CDR2 is LQKENI in the germline V gene. The CDR3 is made up of 14 amino acids. With V trimmed by 1 base and J by 4 bases, 0 bases remained unmatched. The CDR3 loop is CASSPRTGGTEAFF. The CDR3 DNA sequence: TGTGCCAGCTCACCACGGACAGGGGGCACTGAAGCTTTCTTT.

The V call is TRBV4-1, the J call TRBJ1-1; 8 nucleotides agree with TRBD1. Germline V lookup: CDR1 MGHRA, CDR2 YSYEKL. Trimming cost V 4 bases and J 0 bases; bases outside gene matches: 16. The CDR3 runs 19 residues. Here the CDR3 reads CASSPFGRVRGPMNTEAFF. DNA for the CDR3: TGCGCCAGCAGCCCCTTTGGTCGTGTCAGGGGGCCAATGAACACTGAAGCTTTCTTT.

Only one count was recorded for this clone. This sequence joins TRBV6-1 and TRBJ1-3; 7 bases are shared with TRBD1. Germline V CDR1 and CDR2: MNHNS, SASEGT. This CDR3 is built from 16 residues. Germline trimming cut 0 bases from V and 1 base from J; bases unmatched to any gene: 3. In nucleotides, the CDR3 is TGTGCCAGCAGTGAAGCCGAGGGGGCTTCTGGAAACACCATATATTTT. Translating gives CASSEAEGASGNTIYF.

The CDR3 DNA sequence: TGTGCCAGCAGTCGGGAGGCCGGGGAGCTGTTTTTT. It yields the protein CASSREAGELFF. The rearrangement uses TRBV7-9 and TRBJ2-2, with 7 bases that match TRBD2. CDR1 and CDR2 (germline): SEHNR, FQNEAQ (reference sequence). The CDR3 is 12 residues long. Unmatched junction bases numbered 1, after V lost 6 bases and J lost 6 bases.

The CDR3 protein is CASSPRVGEQYF. The CDR3, as DNA: TGTGCCAGCAGCCCCAGGGTGGGCGAGCAGTACTTC. The chain couples TRBV6-6 to TRBJ2-7, with D maybe TRBD1 (5 bases). CDR3 length equals 12 residues. Germline V gene sequence: CDR1 MNHNY, CDR2 SVGAGI (reference sequence). Trimming pared 6 bases from V and 6 bases from J, leaving 12 bases between.

This chain joins TRBV7-6 and TRBJ2-1, with TRBD1 matching 7 bases. The germline V gene has CDR1 SGHVS and CDR2 FNYEAQ. CDR3 length: 12 amino acids. Germline trimming cut 5 bases from V and 9 bases from J; bases unmatched to any gene: 4. The CDR3 sequence: CASSPRDSEQFF. The CDR3 DNA reads as TGTGCCAGCAGCCCGAGGGACAGTGAGCAGTTCTTC.

J is TRBJ2-2 and V is TRBV9; D is ambiguous. Trimming stripped 0 bases from V and 3 bases from J, with 6 bases between. CDR3 length: 14 residues. Germline CDR1 reads SGDLS; CDR2 reads YYNGEE. CDR3 protein: CASSVGHYTGELFF. For the CDR3, the DNA is TGTGCCAGCAGCGTAGGACACTACACCGGGGAGCTGTTTTTT.

V usage is TRBV18 and J usage is TRBJ1-5; D call uncertain. The CDR3 is 13 residues long. Trimming removed 4 bases at V and 7 bases at J, with 11 bases between. Germline assignment: CDR1 KGHSH and CDR2 LQKENI. The chain's CDR3 is CASSLEMEQPQHF. The CDR3 DNA follows: TGTGCCAGCTCACTAGAGATGGAGCAGCCCCAGCATTTT.

The V gene is TRBV5-6, the J gene TRBJ1-5, with D unclear. Germline V gene lookup returns CDR1 SGHDT and CDR2 YYEEEE. With 4 bases removed from V and 0 bases from J, the gap between germline ends came to 8 bases. The CDR3 runs 14 residues. CDR3 in DNA: TGTGCCAGCAGCCTGGCTACTAGCAATCAGCCCCAGCATTTT. Translating gives CASSLATSNQPQHF.

This clone appeared once. The chain has TRBV21-1 and TRBJ1-5. TRBV21-1 has pseudogene status. This CDR3 contains 18 residues. The CDR3 nucleotides read TGTGCCAGCAGCAACGCGGAGGGTCTGAGAAGGGTCGGACAGCCCCAGCATTTT. It yields the protein CASSNAEGLRRVGQPQHF.

This chain links TRBV27 with TRBJ1-2; D gene uncertain. V lost 4 bases to trimming and J lost 6 bases, with 21 bases between them. Germline lookup yields CDR1 MNHEY and CDR2 SMNVEV (reference sequence). The CDR3 length is 16 residues. The CDR3 DNA reads as TGTGCCAGCAGTTACACGGGAACCGGGAGCTTAAATGGCTACACCTTC. Its translation is CASSYTGTGSLNGYTF.

V is TRBV11-3 and J is TRBJ2-2; TRBD2 matches at 15 bases. The CDR3 runs to 19 residues. Unmatched junction bases numbered 11, after V lost 5 bases and J lost 4 bases. Germline values: CDR1 SGHNT, CDR2 YENEEA. In DNA, the CDR3 is TGTGCCAGCAGCCCCGGACTAGCGGGAGGGCCCTTCGGCACCGGGGAGCTGTTTTTT. Encoded protein: CASSPGLAGGPFGTGELFF.

This rearrangement joins TRBV5-1 to TRBJ2-3; no reliable D call. Trimming removed 1 base at V and 0 bases at J, with 6 bases between. The germline gives CDR1 SGHRS, CDR2 YFSETQ. The CDR3 sequence is 14 residues long. CDR3 residues: CASSLSQSTDTQYF. The CDR3 nucleotides are TGCGCCAGCAGCTTGAGTCAGAGCACAGATACGCAGTATTTT.

V gene TRBV18 combines with J gene TRBJ1-3; D is ambiguous. The germline V gene encodes CDR1 KGHSH and CDR2 LQKENI. The CDR3 is 16 residues long. The V end was cut by 3 bases, the J end by 0 bases, with 12 bases between. CDR3 in DNA: TGTGCCAGCTCACCTGGGAACAGCGACTCTGGAAACACCATATATTTT. Residues: CASSPGNSDSGNTIYF.

J is TRBJ2-7 and V is TRBV7-6, with 11 bases identical to TRBD2. Germline CDR1 reads SGHVS; CDR2 reads FNYEAQ. The length of the CDR3 is 18 residues. The trim removed 1 base at V and 0 bases at J, leaving 8 bases unmatched. For the CDR3, the DNA is TGTGCCAGCAGCTTAGATAGCCTAGCGGGAGGCTTCTCCTACGAGCAGTACTTC. Encoded protein: CASSLDSLAGGFSYEQYF.

V usage is TRBV30 and J usage is TRBJ2-7; the D call may be TRBD1 or TRBD2 (6 bases each). Deletions cut 2 bases from V and 5 bases from J, with 22 bases between. Germline V gene sequence: CDR1 GTSNPN, CDR2 SVGIG (reference sequence). The CDR3 has 16 residues. The CDR3 loop reads CAWSPRGGRPRDEQYF. CDR3 nucleotides: TGTGCCTGGAGTCCCCGAGGGGGGCGGCCTAGGGACGAGCAGTACTTC.

V gene TRBV7-8 combines with J gene TRBJ2-1, with TRBD1 identical over 8 bases. The CDR3 is 16 amino acids. Germline-derived CDR1 and CDR2 are SGHVS and FQNEAQ. The ends lost 3 bases at V and 6 bases at J; junction bases unmatched: 10. CDR3 DNA sequence: TGTGCCAGCAGCTTGACCCGGGACAGGCGGTTCAATGAGCAGTTCTTC. Protein product: CASSLTRDRRFNEQFF.

As for this clone: One end of the junction does not line up with germline, which may come from a read error. J is TRBJ2-1 and V is TRBV18; 7 bases match TRBD1. CDR3 size: 14 residues. The germline gives CDR1 KGHSH, CDR2 LQKENI. The CDR3 reads CASSPTGPTPIDVF. As DNA, the CDR3 is TGTGCCAGCTCCCCGACAGGGCCTACACCCATCGACGTCTTC.

This clone was recorded once. The rearrangement uses TRBV11-2 and TRBJ1-5, with 7 bases matching TRBD1. Germline CDR1 SGHAT, CDR2 FQNNGV. The CDR3 has 13 residues. The V gene end was trimmed by 5 bases and the J gene end by 6 bases; junction bases not matched to a gene: 4. This CDR3 is CASSPGTAQPQHF. DNA for the CDR3: TGTGCCAGCAGCCCGGGGACAGCTCAGCCCCAGCATTTT.